The rows below give T cell receptor beta chains drawn from one sample of a study of OX40 agonist ivuxolimab in advanced cancers. The repertoire was sequenced with immunoSEQ multiplex PCR; TCRdb's copy has only in-frame clones and lacks some. The sample carries approximately 57,000 clones, 83% recorded once. Sequencing was performed on CD4+ or CD8+ T cells sorted from blood, taken in a trial of the OX40 agonist ivuxolimab. The receptor source for this set is an adult with an advanced solid tumor such as melanoma, head and neck, liver or kidney cancer. The CDR3 runs from the conserved cysteine through the conserved F or W. The order of the fields is D gene, V gene, clone size, CDR3 protein. A D gene is named only where the DNA matches it firmly. Part of the rows lack a size; the others show once, few, many or a class for expanded clones.

d_gene: TRBD1; v_gene: TRBV18; abundance: NA; CDR3aa: CASSFGTGARNEQFF
d_gene: NA; v_gene: TRBV19; abundance: NA; CDR3aa: CASSGGGGIYEQYF
d_gene: TRBD1; v_gene: TRBV7-8; abundance: NA; CDR3aa: CASSRTGWDYGYTF
d_gene: TRBD1; v_gene: TRBV28; abundance: NA; CDR3aa: CACLDRGDYGYTF
d_gene: NA; v_gene: TRBV6-6; abundance: NA; CDR3aa: CASSYSKGYNEQFF
d_gene: TRBD2; v_gene: TRBV5-1; abundance: NA; CDR3aa: CASSQGTSALQETQYF
d_gene: TRBD1; v_gene: TRBV7-8; abundance: NA; CDR3aa: CASSHRQGTYEQYF
d_gene: NA; v_gene: TRBV6-5; abundance: few; CDR3aa: CASIDNYGYTF
d_gene: NA; v_gene: TRBV28; abundance: NA; CDR3aa: CASSLPGGNYGYTF
d_gene: NA; v_gene: TRBV5-6; abundance: NA; CDR3aa: CASSLRGWAGELFF
d_gene: TRBD1; v_gene: TRBV29-1; abundance: NA; CDR3aa: CSVGVQGATNEKLFF
d_gene: NA; v_gene: TRBV2; abundance: NA; CDR3aa: CASSRDSMGTEAFF
d_gene: NA; v_gene: TRBV7-9; abundance: NA; CDR3aa: CASSLRGGEKLFF
d_gene: TRBD1; v_gene: TRBV6-1; abundance: NA; CDR3aa: CASSGQNRGRVYEQYF
d_gene: TRBD1; v_gene: TRBV30; abundance: NA; CDR3aa: CAWTRDRDQPQHF
d_gene: NA; v_gene: TRBV18; abundance: NA; CDR3aa: CASSPKTVNTGELFF
d_gene: NA; v_gene: TRBV7-6; abundance: NA; CDR3aa: CASSPTRNTEAFF
d_gene: NA; v_gene: TRBV5-4; abundance: NA; CDR3aa: CASSPRTANEQFF
d_gene: NA; v_gene: TRBV29-1; abundance: NA; CDR3aa: CSVDVSSPRTQYF
d_gene: TRBD2; v_gene: TRBV7-9; abundance: NA; CDR3aa: CASSSSTSGPRGSGELFF
d_gene: TRBD2; v_gene: TRBV7-2; abundance: once; CDR3aa: CASSSLAGGLGDTQYF
d_gene: TRBD2; v_gene: TRBV19; abundance: NA; CDR3aa: CASSIGSGLPYNEQFF
d_gene: NA; v_gene: TRBV27; abundance: NA; CDR3aa: CASSQNTYNSPLHF
d_gene: TRBD1; v_gene: TRBV5-4; abundance: NA; CDR3aa: CASSLVGAGGFQETQYF
d_gene: NA; v_gene: TRBV4-1; abundance: NA; CDR3aa: CASSQGGTTGNTIYF
d_gene: NA; v_gene: TRBV6-5; abundance: NA; CDR3aa: CASGTGYEQYF
d_gene: NA; v_gene: TRBV6-1; abundance: NA; CDR3aa: CASREESSGANVLTF
d_gene: NA; v_gene: TRBV6-1; abundance: NA; CDR3aa: CASSSTTVNEKLFF
d_gene: NA; v_gene: TRBV2; abundance: NA; CDR3aa: CASSEALLPNTEAFF